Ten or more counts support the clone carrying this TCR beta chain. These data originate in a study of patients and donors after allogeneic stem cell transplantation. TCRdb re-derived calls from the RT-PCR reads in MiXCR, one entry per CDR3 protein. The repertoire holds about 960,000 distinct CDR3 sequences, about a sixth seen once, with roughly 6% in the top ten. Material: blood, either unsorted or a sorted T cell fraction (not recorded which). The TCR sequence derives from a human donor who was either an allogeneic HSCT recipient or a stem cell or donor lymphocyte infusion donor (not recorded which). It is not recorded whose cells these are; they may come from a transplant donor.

The CDR3 DNA sequence: TGTGCCAGCAGTTTTCGAGCGGGAGAGACCTACGAGCAGTACTTC. Translation: CASSFRAGETYEQYF. The V and J genes are TRBV12-3 or TRBV12-4 and TRBJ2-7; 8 positions agree with TRBD2. With 3 bases clipped from V and 2 bases from J, the junction kept 6 bases outside the gene matches. This CDR3 is 15 amino acids long.